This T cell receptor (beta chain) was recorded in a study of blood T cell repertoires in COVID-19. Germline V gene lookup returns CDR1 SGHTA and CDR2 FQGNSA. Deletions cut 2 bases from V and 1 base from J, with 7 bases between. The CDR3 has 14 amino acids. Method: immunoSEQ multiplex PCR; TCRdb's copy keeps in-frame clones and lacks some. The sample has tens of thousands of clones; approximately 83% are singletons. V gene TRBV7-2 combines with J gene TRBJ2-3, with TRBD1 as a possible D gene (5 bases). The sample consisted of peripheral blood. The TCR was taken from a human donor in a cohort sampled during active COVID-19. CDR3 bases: TGTGCCAGCAGCTTAACAGGCGGCACAGATACGCAGTATTTT. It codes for CASSLTGGTDTQYF.